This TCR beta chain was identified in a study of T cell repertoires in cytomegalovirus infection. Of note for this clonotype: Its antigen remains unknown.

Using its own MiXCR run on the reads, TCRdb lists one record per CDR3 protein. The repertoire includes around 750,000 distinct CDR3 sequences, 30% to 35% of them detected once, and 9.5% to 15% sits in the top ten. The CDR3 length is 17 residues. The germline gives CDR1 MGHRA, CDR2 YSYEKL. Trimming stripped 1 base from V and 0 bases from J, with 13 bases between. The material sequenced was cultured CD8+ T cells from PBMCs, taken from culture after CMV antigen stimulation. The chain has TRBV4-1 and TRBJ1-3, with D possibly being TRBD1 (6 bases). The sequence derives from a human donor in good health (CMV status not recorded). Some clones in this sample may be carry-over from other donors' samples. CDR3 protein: CASSQGGTGFSGNTIYF. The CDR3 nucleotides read TGCGCCAGCAGCCAAGGGGGTACAGGGTTCTCTGGAAACACCATATATTTT.